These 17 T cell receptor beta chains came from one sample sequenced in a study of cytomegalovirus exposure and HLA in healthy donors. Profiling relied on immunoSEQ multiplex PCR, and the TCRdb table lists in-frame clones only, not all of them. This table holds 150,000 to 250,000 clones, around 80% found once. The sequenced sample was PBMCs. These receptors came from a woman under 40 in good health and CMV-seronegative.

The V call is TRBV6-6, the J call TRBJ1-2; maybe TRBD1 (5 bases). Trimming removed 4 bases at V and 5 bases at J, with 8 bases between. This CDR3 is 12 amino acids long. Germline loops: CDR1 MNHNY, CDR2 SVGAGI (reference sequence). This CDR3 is CASSSGEYGYTF. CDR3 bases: TGTGCCAGCAGTTCGGGGGAATATGGCTACACCTTC.

CDR3 protein: CASSRRTGNYGYTF. The CDR3 DNA reads TGTGCCAGCAGTCGACGGACAGGGAACTATGGCTACACCTTC. This chain joins TRBV6-5 and TRBJ1-2; 8 positions match TRBD1. Germline trimming cut 5 bases from V and 2 bases from J; bases unmatched to any gene: 4. Germline V gene lookup returns CDR1 MNHEY and CDR2 SVGAGI. The CDR3 contains 14 residues.

The CDR3 coding sequence is TGTGCCAGCAGCCCCCCGGGACAGTCCTACGAGCAGTACTTC. Residues: CASSPPGQSYEQYF. This chain connects TRBV5-4 to TRBJ2-7; 7 bases agree with TRBD1. The CDR3 has 14 amino acids. J gave up 1 base and V 4 bases, and 5 bases lay outside the gene matches. CDR1 SGHNT and CDR2 YYREEE come from the germline V gene (reference sequence).

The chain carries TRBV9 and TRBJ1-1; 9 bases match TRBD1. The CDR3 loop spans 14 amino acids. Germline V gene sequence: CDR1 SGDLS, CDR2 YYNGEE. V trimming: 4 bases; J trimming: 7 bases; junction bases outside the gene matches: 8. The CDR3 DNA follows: TGTGCCAGCAGCCCTCAGGACAGGGGATTTGAAGCTTTCTTT. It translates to CASSPQDRGFEAFF.

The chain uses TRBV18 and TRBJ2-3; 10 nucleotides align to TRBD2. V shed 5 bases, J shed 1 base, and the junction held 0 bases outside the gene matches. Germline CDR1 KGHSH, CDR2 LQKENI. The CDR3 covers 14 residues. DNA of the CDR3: TGTGCCAGCTCAACTAGCGGGGGCACAGATACGCAGTATTTT. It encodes CASSTSGGTDTQYF. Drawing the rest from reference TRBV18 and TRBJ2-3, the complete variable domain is NAGVMQNPRHLVRRRGQEARLRCSPMKGHSHVYWYRQLPEEGLKFMVYLQKENIIDESGMPKERFSAEFPKEGPSILRIQQVVRGDSAAYFCASSTSGGTDTQYFGPGTRLTVL.

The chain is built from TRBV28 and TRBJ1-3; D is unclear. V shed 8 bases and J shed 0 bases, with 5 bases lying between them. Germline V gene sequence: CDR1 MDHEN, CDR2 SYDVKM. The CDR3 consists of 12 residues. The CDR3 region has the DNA TGTGCCAGCCGCAGCTCTGGAAACACCATATATTTT. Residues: CASRSSGNTIYF.

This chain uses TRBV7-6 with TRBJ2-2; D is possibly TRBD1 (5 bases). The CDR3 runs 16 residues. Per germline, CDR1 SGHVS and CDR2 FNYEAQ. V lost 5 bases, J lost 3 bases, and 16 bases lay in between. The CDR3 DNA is TGTGCCAGCAGCCCTAGGCCAAGGGGCTACACCGGGGAGCTGTTTTTT. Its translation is CASSPRPRGYTGELFF.

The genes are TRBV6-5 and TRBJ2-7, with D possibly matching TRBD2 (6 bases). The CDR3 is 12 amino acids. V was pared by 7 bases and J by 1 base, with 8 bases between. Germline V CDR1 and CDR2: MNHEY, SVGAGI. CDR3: CASTSGSYEQYF. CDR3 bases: TGTGCCAGCACGAGCGGGTCCTACGAGCAGTACTTC.

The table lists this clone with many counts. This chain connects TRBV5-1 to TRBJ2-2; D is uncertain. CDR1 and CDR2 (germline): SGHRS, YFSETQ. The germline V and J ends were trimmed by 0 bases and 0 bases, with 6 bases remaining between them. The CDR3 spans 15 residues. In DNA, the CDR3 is TGCGCCAGCAGCTTGGCTCTAACGAACACCGGGGAGCTGTTTTTT. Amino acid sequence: CASSLALTNTGELFF.

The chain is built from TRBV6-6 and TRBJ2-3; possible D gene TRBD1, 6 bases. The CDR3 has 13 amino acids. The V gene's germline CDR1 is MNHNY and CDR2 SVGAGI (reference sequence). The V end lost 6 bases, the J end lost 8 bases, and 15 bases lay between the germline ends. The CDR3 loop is CASSPDSARTQYF. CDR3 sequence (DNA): TGTGCCAGCAGCCCGGACAGCGCACGTACGCAGTATTTT.

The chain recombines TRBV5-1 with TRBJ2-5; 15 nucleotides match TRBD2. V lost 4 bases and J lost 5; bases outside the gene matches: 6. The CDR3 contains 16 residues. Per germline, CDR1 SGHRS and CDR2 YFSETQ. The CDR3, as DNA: TGCGCCAGCAGCCTGGGACTAGCGGGAGGTCGCGAGACCCAGTACTTC. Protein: CASSLGLAGGRETQYF.

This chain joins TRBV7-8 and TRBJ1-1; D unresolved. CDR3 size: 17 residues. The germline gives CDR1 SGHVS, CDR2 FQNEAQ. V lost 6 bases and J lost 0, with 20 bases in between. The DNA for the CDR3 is TGTGCCAGCAGAATAGACCCCCCGGGGAGGGTGAACACTGAAGCTTTCTTT. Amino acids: CASRIDPPGRVNTEAFF.

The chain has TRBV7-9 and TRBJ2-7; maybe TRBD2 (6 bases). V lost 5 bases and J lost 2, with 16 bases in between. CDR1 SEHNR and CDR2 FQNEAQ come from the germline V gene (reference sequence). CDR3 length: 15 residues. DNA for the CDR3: TGTGCCAGCAGCCGAGGCGGGACGGGGACCTACGAGCAGTACTTC. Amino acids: CASSRGGTGTYEQYF.

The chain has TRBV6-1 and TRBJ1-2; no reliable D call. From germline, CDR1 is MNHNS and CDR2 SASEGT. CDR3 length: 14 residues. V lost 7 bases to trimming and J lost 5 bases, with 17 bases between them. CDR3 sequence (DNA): TGTGCCAGCATTCTGTCGCTAACGGGGTATGGCTACACCTTC. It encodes CASILSLTGYGYTF.

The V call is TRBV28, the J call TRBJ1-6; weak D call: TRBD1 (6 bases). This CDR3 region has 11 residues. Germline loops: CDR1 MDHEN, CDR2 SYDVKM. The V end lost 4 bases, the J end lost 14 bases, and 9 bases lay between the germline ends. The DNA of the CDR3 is TGTGCCAGCAGTTCCGAGGGGGCCCTCCACTTT. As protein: CASSSEGALHF.

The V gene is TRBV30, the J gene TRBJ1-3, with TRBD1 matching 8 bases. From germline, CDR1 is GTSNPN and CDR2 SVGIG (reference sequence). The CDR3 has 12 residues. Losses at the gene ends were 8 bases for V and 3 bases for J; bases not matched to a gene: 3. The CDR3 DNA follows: TGTGCCCTCGGACAGGGTGGAAACACCATATATTTT. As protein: CALGQGGNTIYF.

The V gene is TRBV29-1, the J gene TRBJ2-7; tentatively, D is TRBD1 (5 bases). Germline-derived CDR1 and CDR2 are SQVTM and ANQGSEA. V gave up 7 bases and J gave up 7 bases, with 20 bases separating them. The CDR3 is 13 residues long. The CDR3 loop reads CSAWGAGYEEQYF. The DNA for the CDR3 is TGCAGCGCCTGGGGCGCAGGATACGAAGAGCAGTACTTC.